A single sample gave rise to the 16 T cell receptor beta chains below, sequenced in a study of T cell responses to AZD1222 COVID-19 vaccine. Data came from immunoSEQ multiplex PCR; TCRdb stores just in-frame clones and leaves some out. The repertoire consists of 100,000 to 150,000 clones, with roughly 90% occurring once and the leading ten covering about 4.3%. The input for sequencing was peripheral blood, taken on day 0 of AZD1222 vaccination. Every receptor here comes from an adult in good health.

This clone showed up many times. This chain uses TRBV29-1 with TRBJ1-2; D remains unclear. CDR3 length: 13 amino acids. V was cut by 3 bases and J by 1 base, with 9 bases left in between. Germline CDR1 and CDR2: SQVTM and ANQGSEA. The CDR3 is CSVEPGNNYGYTF. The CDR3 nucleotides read TGCAGCGTTGAGCCGGGGAATAACTATGGCTACACCTTC.

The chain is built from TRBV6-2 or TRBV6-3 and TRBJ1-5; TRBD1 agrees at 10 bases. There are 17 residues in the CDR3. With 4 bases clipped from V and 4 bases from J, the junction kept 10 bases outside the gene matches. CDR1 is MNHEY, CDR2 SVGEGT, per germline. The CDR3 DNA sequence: TGTGCCAGCAGTTCCCGGTTCGGGACAGGGGTGAATCAGCCCCAGCATTTT. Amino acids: CASSSRFGTGVNQPQHF.

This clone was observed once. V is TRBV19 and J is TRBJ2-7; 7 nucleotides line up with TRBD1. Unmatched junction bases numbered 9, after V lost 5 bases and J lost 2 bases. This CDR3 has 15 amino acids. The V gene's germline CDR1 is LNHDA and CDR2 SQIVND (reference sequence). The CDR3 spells CASSPGTVLTYEQYF. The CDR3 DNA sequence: TGTGCCAGTAGTCCCGGGACAGTGCTTACCTACGAGCAGTACTTC. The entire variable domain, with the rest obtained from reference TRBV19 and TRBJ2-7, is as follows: DGGITQSPKYLFRKEGQNVTLSCEQNLNHDAMYWYRQDPGQGLRLIYYSQIVNDFQKGDIAEGYSVSREKKESFPLTVTSAQKNPTAFYLCASSPGTVLTYEQYFGPGTRLTVT.

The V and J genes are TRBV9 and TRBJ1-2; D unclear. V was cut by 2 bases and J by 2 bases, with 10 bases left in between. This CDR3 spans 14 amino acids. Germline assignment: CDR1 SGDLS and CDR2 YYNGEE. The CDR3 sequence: CASSVGGQNYGYTF. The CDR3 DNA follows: TGTGCCAGCAGCGTTGGAGGCCAGAACTATGGCTACACCTTC.

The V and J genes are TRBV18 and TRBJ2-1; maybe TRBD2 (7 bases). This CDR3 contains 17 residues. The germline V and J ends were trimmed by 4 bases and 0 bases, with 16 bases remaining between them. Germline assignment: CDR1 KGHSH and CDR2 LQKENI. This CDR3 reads CASSLGGGDSSYNEQFF. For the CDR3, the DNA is TGTGCCAGCTCACTCGGAGGGGGGGATAGCTCCTACAATGAGCAGTTCTTC.

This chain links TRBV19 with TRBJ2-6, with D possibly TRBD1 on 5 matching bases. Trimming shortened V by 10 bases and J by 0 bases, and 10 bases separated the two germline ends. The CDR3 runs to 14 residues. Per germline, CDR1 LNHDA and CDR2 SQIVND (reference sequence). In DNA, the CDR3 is TGTGCCACTCGACAGAGCTCTGGGGCCAACGTCCTGACTTTC. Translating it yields CATRQSSGANVLTF.

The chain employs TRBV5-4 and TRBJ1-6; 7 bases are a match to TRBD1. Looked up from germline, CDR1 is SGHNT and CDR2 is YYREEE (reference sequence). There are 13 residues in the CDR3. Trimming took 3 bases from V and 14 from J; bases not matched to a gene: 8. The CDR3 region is CASSWQQGRALHF. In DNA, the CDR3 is TGTGCCAGCAGCTGGCAACAGGGGAGGGCCCTCCACTTT.

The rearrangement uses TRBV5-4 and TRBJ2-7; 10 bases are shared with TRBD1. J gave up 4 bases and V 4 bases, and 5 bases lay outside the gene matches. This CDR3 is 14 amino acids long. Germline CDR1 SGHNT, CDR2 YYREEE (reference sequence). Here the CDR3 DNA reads TGTGCCAGCAGCAAGCGACAGGGGGCTTACGAGCAGTACTTC. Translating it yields CASSKRQGAYEQYF.

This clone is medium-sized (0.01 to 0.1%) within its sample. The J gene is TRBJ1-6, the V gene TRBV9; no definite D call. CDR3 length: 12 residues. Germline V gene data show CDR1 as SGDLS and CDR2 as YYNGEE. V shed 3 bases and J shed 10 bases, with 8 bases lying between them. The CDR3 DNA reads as TGTGCCAGCAGCGGAGAGATCTCACCCCTCCACTTT. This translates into CASSGEISPLHF.

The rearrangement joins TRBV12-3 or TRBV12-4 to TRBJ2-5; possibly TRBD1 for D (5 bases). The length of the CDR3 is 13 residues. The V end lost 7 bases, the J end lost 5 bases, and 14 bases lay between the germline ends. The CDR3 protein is CASNKGSGETQYF. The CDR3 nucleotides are TGTGCCAGCAACAAGGGGTCAGGGGAGACCCAGTACTTC.

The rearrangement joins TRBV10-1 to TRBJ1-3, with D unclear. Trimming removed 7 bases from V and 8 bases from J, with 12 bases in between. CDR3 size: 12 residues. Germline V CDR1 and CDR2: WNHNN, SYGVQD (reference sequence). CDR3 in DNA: TGCGCCAGCACAGGACTCCCCTACACCATATATTTT. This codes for CASTGLPYTIYF.

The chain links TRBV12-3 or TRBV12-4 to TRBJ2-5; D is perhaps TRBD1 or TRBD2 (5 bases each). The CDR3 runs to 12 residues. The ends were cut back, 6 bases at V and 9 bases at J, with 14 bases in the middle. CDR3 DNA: TGTGCCAGCAGCGTAAGACTGGGGGCCCAGTACTTC. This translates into CASSVRLGAQYF.

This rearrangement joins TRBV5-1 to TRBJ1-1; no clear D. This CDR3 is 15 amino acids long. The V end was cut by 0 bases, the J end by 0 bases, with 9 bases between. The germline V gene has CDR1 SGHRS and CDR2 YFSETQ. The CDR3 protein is CASSLAGGLNTEAFF. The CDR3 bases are TGCGCCAGCAGCTTGGCGGGAGGTTTGAACACTGAAGCTTTCTTT.

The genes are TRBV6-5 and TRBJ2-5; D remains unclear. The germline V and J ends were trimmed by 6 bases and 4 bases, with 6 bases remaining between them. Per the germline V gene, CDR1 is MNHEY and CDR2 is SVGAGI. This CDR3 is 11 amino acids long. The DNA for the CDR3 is TGTGCCAGCAGACTACGAGAGACCCAGTACTTC. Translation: CASRLRETQYF.

The CDR3 nucleotides are TGTGCCAGTAGTATCCCGTACAGCACCCAAGAGACCCAGTACTTC. Protein product: CASSIPYSTQETQYF. J is TRBJ2-5 and V is TRBV19; D is ambiguous. V was trimmed by 3 bases and J by 1 base, leaving 12 bases between them. This CDR3 is built from 15 residues. From germline, CDR1 is LNHDA and CDR2 SQIVND (reference sequence). The variable domain in full, with the rest retrieved from reference TRBV19 and TRBJ2-5, is DGGITQSPKYLFRKEGQNVTLSCEQNLNHDAMYWYRQDPGQGLRLIYYSQIVNDFQKGDIAEGYSVSREKKESFPLTVTSAQKNPTAFYLCASSIPYSTQETQYFGPGTRLLVL.

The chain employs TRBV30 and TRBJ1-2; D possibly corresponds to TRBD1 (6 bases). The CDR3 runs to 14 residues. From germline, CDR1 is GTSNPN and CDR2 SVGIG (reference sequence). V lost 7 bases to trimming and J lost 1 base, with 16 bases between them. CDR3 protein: CALNGGIYNYGYTF. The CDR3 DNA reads TGTGCCTTGAACGGGGGCATCTATAACTATGGCTACACCTTC.